This is a list of T cell receptor beta chains from one sample in a study of cytomegalovirus exposure and HLA in healthy donors. The protocol was immunoSEQ multiplex PCR, while the TCRdb copy is restricted to in-frame clones and leaves out a portion. The sample has around 69,000 clones; less than 75% are singletons. The sample comprised PBMCs. These receptors came from a middle-aged man in good health and CMV-seropositive. CDR3s include the opening cysteine and the closing phenylalanine or tryptophan.

V gene: TRBV7-2
J gene: TRBJ1-1
CDR3 length: 14
CDR3 protein: CASSPNRVNTEAFF

V gene: TRBV10-3
J gene: TRBJ2-3
CDR3 length: 13
CDR3 protein: CAISEPLANTQYF

V gene: TRBV30
J gene: TRBJ1-6
CDR3 length: 13
CDR3 protein: CAWSPTDSSPLHF

V gene: TRBV7-2
J gene: TRBJ2-7
CDR3 length: 13
CDR3 protein: CASSFSESYEQYF

V gene: TRBV6-5
J gene: TRBJ1-6
CDR3 length: 15
CDR3 protein: CASRRGQGVGSPLHF

V gene: TRBV5-4
J gene: TRBJ1-1
CDR3 length: 14
CDR3 protein: CASSLGQGRTEAFF

V gene: TRBV20-1
J gene: TRBJ2-5
CDR3 length: 11
CDR3 protein: CSARPEETQYF

V gene: TRBV14
J gene: TRBJ2-2
CDR3 length: 16
CDR3 protein: CASSQTGGLDTGELFF

V gene: TRBV11-2
J gene: TRBJ1-5
CDR3 length: 15
CDR3 protein: CASSLDPGRNQPQHF

V gene: TRBV6-1
J gene: TRBJ2-7
CDR3 length: 14
CDR3 protein: CASRTEKATYEQYF

V gene: TRBV15
J gene: TRBJ1-1
CDR3 length: 12
CDR3 protein: CATRYGNTEAFF

V gene: TRBV25-1
J gene: TRBJ1-1
CDR3 length: 15
CDR3 protein: CASTKTGGRATEAFF

V gene: TRBV27
J gene: TRBJ2-5
CDR3 length: 14
CDR3 protein: CASSYLGNPETQYF

V gene: TRBV10-3
J gene: TRBJ1-1
CDR3 length: 14
CDR3 protein: CAISESGRNTEAFF

V gene: TRBV9
J gene: TRBJ2-7
CDR3 length: 14
CDR3 protein: CASSVGDSAYEQYF

V gene: TRBV4-1
J gene: TRBJ2-3
CDR3 length: 16
CDR3 protein: CASSPLLAPVTDTQYF

V gene: TRBV6-5
J gene: TRBJ1-5
CDR3 length: 15
CDR3 protein: CASSYSGQGDQPQHF

V gene: TRBV7-9
J gene: TRBJ1-1
CDR3 length: 12
CDR3 protein: CASSFEFTEAFF

V gene: TRBV30
J gene: TRBJ2-2
CDR3 length: 13
CDR3 protein: CAWSVGGTGELFF

V gene: TRBV4-3
J gene: TRBJ1-4
CDR3 length: 16
CDR3 protein: CASSQGSGQGGEKLFF

V gene: TRBV18
J gene: TRBJ1-3
CDR3 length: 15
CDR3 protein: CASSPRGNSGNTIYF

V gene: TRBV28
J gene: TRBJ1-4
CDR3 length: 14
CDR3 protein: CASRQGQASEKLFF

V gene: TRBV5-4
J gene: TRBJ2-2
CDR3 length: 18
CDR3 protein: CASSSGTSGRGFTGELFF

V gene: TRBV4-3
J gene: TRBJ1-1
CDR3 length: 17
CDR3 protein: CASSQGVTGIRNTEAFF

V gene: TRBV2
J gene: TRBJ2-7
CDR3 length: 15
CDR3 protein: CASRARHLPPYEQYF

V gene: TRBV6-6
J gene: TRBJ1-1
CDR3 length: 14
CDR3 protein: CASSPGVLNTEAFF

V gene: TRBV4-2
J gene: TRBJ1-2
CDR3 length: 14
CDR3 protein: CASSRKDSLYGYTF

V gene: TRBV29-1
J gene: TRBJ2-3
CDR3 length: 12
CDR3 protein: CSAPPQGNTQYF

V gene: TRBV5-1
J gene: TRBJ2-1
CDR3 length: 14
CDR3 protein: CASSTWTRDNEQFF

V gene: TRBV11-2
J gene: TRBJ1-4
CDR3 length: 15
CDR3 protein: CASSLDNPTGGKLFF

V gene: TRBV10-3
J gene: TRBJ2-2
CDR3 length: 14
CDR3 protein: CAISGTGSTGELFF

V gene: TRBV6-1
J gene: TRBJ2-7
CDR3 length: 14
CDR3 protein: CASRPTGRSYEQYF

V gene: TRBV2
J gene: TRBJ1-4
CDR3 length: 16
CDR3 protein: CASRDRTGGVREKLFF

V gene: TRBV5-6
J gene: TRBJ2-3
CDR3 length: 14
CDR3 protein: CASSSGTFTDTQYF

V gene: TRBV5-1
J gene: TRBJ1-5
CDR3 length: 15
CDR3 protein: CASSSLGGRDQPQHF

V gene: TRBV20-1
J gene: TRBJ1-1
CDR3 length: 11
CDR3 protein: CSARVGREAFF

V gene: TRBV29-1
J gene: TRBJ1-1
CDR3 length: 12
CDR3 protein: CSVAHTAFEAFF

V gene: TRBV5-1
J gene: TRBJ2-5
CDR3 length: 19
CDR3 protein: CASSLRRGLAGGTQETQYF

V gene: TRBV5-1
J gene: TRBJ2-7
CDR3 length: 13
CDR3 protein: CASRVTGSYEQYF

V gene: TRBV6-5
J gene: TRBJ1-5
CDR3 length: 16
CDR3 protein: CASSSEGAPSYQPQHF

V gene: TRBV5-4
J gene: TRBJ2-1
CDR3 length: 17
CDR3 protein: CASSPLGGTLSYNEQFF

V gene: TRBV10-3
J gene: TRBJ1-1
CDR3 length: 15
CDR3 protein: CAISGRTGSNTEAFF

V gene: TRBV7-9
J gene: TRBJ2-5
CDR3 length: 17
CDR3 protein: CASSLGGRGGAPETQYF

V gene: TRBV5-6
J gene: TRBJ2-5
CDR3 length: 18
CDR3 protein: CASSFKFGTVGGQETQYF

V gene: TRBV2
J gene: TRBJ1-1
CDR3 length: 13
CDR3 protein: CASRLGMNTEAFF

V gene: TRBV5-4
J gene: TRBJ1-2
CDR3 length: 12
CDR3 protein: CASSRRGDGYTF

V gene: TRBV30
J gene: TRBJ2-2
CDR3 length: 13
CDR3 protein: CAWSVQVDGELFF

V gene: TRBV29-1
J gene: TRBJ1-1
CDR3 length: 12
CDR3 protein: CSVASSSTEAFF

V gene: TRBV10-3
J gene: TRBJ2-7
CDR3 length: 13
CDR3 protein: CAIGGTGTYEQYF

V gene: TRBV5-1
J gene: TRBJ1-4
CDR3 length: 16
CDR3 protein: CASSLDPGTPNEKLFF

V gene: TRBV7-2
J gene: TRBJ2-1
CDR3 length: 14
CDR3 protein: CASSLAGGFGEQFF